These 16 T cell receptor beta chains were sequenced from one sample in a study of T cells in Graves' hyperthyroidism and ophthalmopathy. TCR beta CDR3 regions were amplified from RNA. The TCR CDR3 was amplified in a first-round RT-PCR using the HTBI primer set. MiXCR, run by TCRdb on the multiplex PCR reads, gives a single entry per CDR3 protein. The sample holds 250,000 to 400,000 distinct CDR3 sequences, roughly 15% seen once. Sequenced input: blood. The receptors here all came from a woman aged 40 to 55 with Graves' ophthalmopathy.

In its sample, this clonotype was seen many times. This rearrangement joins TRBV5-1 to TRBJ2-1; D call uncertain. The CDR3 contains 15 residues. The germline V gene encodes CDR1 SGHRS and CDR2 YFSETQ. Trimming removed 1 base at V and 1 base at J, with 9 bases between. The CDR3 DNA reads TGCGCCAGCAGCTTGCTCAATCCGTCCTACAATGAGCAGTTCTTC. Protein product: CASSLLNPSYNEQFF.

This clonotype has a count of ten or more. The rearrangement uses TRBV20-1 and TRBJ2-3; either TRBD1 or TRBD2 may supply D (5 bases each). The germline V gene has CDR1 DFQATT and CDR2 SNEGSKA (reference sequence). The CDR3 has 16 residues. V was clipped by 0 bases and J by 0 bases, with 13 bases between them. CDR3 nucleotides: TGCAGTGCTAGAGATCGGGTGAGGGGTAGCACAGATACGCAGTATTTT. Translating gives CSARDRVRGSTDTQYF.

The rearrangement joins TRBV5-1 to TRBJ1-6, with D perhaps TRBD1 (5 bases). V lost 0 bases, J lost 7 bases, and 11 bases lay in between. The CDR3 has 15 residues. Germline loops: CDR1 SGHRS, CDR2 YFSETQ. CDR3 in amino acids: CASSLGQGKNSPLHF. CDR3 in DNA: TGCGCCAGCAGCTTGGGTCAGGGTAAGAATTCACCCCTCCACTTT.

Ten or more counts support this clonotype. The V gene is TRBV20-1, the J gene TRBJ1-5; 9 positions match TRBD1. The CDR3 totals 16 residues. Per germline, CDR1 DFQATT and CDR2 SNEGSKA (reference sequence). The J segment lost 4 bases and the V segment lost 0 bases, leaving 7 bases of the junction unmatched. Here the CDR3 reads CSARDTGGAGNQPQHF. CDR3 nucleotide sequence: TGCAGTGCTAGAGATACAGGGGGCGCGGGGAATCAGCCCCAGCATTTT.

The chain recombines TRBV19 with TRBJ2-7, with D possibly being TRBD2 (6 bases). Trimming took off 2 bases at V and 4 bases at J, with 9 bases between the two ends. From germline, CDR1 is LNHDA and CDR2 SQIVND (reference sequence). This CDR3 spans 13 amino acids. The CDR3 sequence is CASSIIRGYEQYF. The CDR3 DNA sequence: TGTGCCAGTAGTATAATCCGGGGGTACGAGCAGTACTTC.

The genes are TRBV20-1 and TRBJ2-3; TRBD2 agrees at 7 bases. Germline loops: CDR1 DFQATT, CDR2 SNEGSKA (reference sequence). The CDR3 spans 13 residues. With 6 bases clipped from V and 2 bases from J, the junction kept 5 bases outside the gene matches. The CDR3 here is CSALGDYTDTQYF. The CDR3 DNA is TGCAGTGCCTTAGGGGACTACACAGATACGCAGTATTTT.

This clonotype was picked up many times. This sequence joins TRBV20-1 and TRBJ2-1, with 11 positions matching TRBD2. After removal of 3 bases from V and 7 bases from J, the junction contained 8 bases not matched to a gene. The CDR3 sequence is 15 residues long. Germline V lookup: CDR1 DFQATT, CDR2 SNEGSKA (reference sequence). The CDR3 sequence: CSARELAGAQNEQFF. As DNA, the CDR3 is TGCAGTGCTAGGGAACTAGCGGGGGCGCAGAATGAGCAGTTCTTC.

This clonotype was detected many times. The chain carries TRBV3-1 and TRBJ1-2, with unresolved D. Germline loops: CDR1 LGHDT, CDR2 YNNKEL (reference sequence). The CDR3 is 12 amino acids. Trimming shortened V by 4 bases and J by 1 base, and 4 bases separated the two germline ends. CDR3 amino acids: CASSPRNYGYTF. CDR3 nucleotides: TGTGCCAGCAGCCCTCGTAACTATGGCTACACCTTC.

This clonotype was counted at least ten times. The chain carries TRBV5-6 and TRBJ1-2; no firm D call. The V end lost 3 bases, the J end lost 6 bases, and 9 bases lay between the germline ends. This CDR3 is built from 12 residues. Germline V lookup: CDR1 SGHDT, CDR2 YYEEEE. The chain's CDR3 is CASSSGVDGYTF. In DNA form, the CDR3 reads TGTGCCAGCAGCTCCGGGGTTGATGGCTACACCTTC.

The V gene is TRBV3-1, the J gene TRBJ2-7; D is uncertain. This CDR3 has 12 amino acids. Trimming took off 1 base at V and 7 bases at J, with 8 bases between the two ends. Per germline, CDR1 LGHDT and CDR2 YNNKEL (reference sequence). The DNA of the CDR3 is TGTGCCAGCAGCCAAGGCACCGATGAGCAGTACTTC. It yields the protein CASSQGTDEQYF.

This clonotype came up a few times. A much larger clone lies one base from this, so it may be a read error. The chain employs TRBV2 and TRBJ1-3; TRBD1 might be the D (5 bases). The CDR3 has 15 amino acids. Germline CDR1 SNHLY, CDR2 FYNNEI. The V end was cut by 9 bases, the J end by 2 bases, with 17 bases between. The CDR3 DNA reads as TGTGCCAGTACGGACGAGGGGATTGCTGGAAACACCATATATTTT. Amino acid sequence: CASTDEGIAGNTIYF.

This clonotype was picked up a small number of times. The CDR3 region is CASSLEGGARRTEAFF. CDR3 bases: TGTGCCAGCAGCTTAGAGGGGGGGGCGCGACGGACTGAAGCTTTCTTT. The chain employs TRBV7-9 and TRBJ1-1, with D maybe TRBD1 (6 bases). The CDR3 has 16 amino acids. Trimming shortened V by 1 base and J by 5 bases, and 17 bases separated the two germline ends. The germline V gene has CDR1 SEHNR and CDR2 FQNEAQ (reference sequence). The entire variable domain, with the rest obtained from reference TRBV7-9 and TRBJ1-1, is as follows: DTGVSQNPRHKITKRGQNVTFRCDPISEHNRLYWYRQTLGQGPEFLTYFQNEAQLEKSRLLSDRFSAERPKGSFSTLEIQRTEQGDSAMYLCASSLEGGARRTEAFFGQGTRLTVV.

This clonotype was seen ten or more times. The chain joins TRBV6-5 to TRBJ1-1, with D unresolved. Germline V gives CDR1 MNHEY, CDR2 SVGAGI. The CDR3 sequence is 13 residues long. V dropped 0 bases and J dropped 3 bases, with 5 bases sitting between them. CDR3 DNA sequence: TGTGCCAGCAGTTACTCTGTGCACACTGAAGCTTTCTTT. The encoded protein is CASSYSVHTEAFF.

This rearrangement joins TRBV6-1 to TRBJ1-3; tentative D call: TRBD1 (6 bases). The CDR3 runs to 16 residues. Deletions cut 2 bases from V and 6 bases from J, with 17 bases between. Germline loops: CDR1 MNHNS, CDR2 SASEGT. CDR3 bases: TGTGCCAGCAGTGAAAACGGACAGAGCCTGAAAAACACCATATATTTT. Its translation is CASSENGQSLKNTIYF.

J is TRBJ2-1 and V is TRBV4-1; unclear D gene. The CDR3 contains 16 residues. V shed 1 base and J shed 5 bases, with 15 bases lying between them. Per germline, CDR1 MGHRA and CDR2 YSYEKL. The CDR3 loop reads CASSQVPWPNNNEQFF. The CDR3 coding sequence is TGCGCCAGCAGCCAAGTGCCGTGGCCAAACAACAATGAGCAGTTCTTC.

This clonotype has ten or more counts. The chain recombines TRBV7-2 with TRBJ1-1, with D perhaps matching TRBD1 (5 bases). The V and J ends lost 5 bases and 4 bases respectively, with 14 bases between them. The CDR3 is made up of 14 amino acids. CDR1 is SGHTA, CDR2 FQGNSA, per germline. The CDR3 is CASSLREGGTEAFF. Written as DNA, the CDR3 is TGTGCCAGCAGCCTCAGGGAGGGTGGCACTGAAGCTTTCTTT.